The 32 T cell receptor beta chains presented below share a single source sample, sequenced in a study of CD8 T cells in Susac syndrome. After extraction with the RNeasy kit, about 0.5 to 1 ug of the RNA was reverse transcribed using random hexamers. TCRdb analysed the immunoSEQ multiplex PCR reads with MiXCR anew, one entry per CDR3 protein. The data contain about 210,000 distinct CDR3 sequences, 85% to 95% of them singletons. Material: CD4+ T cells from PBMCs. These receptors were taken from a human donor with Susac syndrome.

This chain uses TRBV20-1 with TRBJ2-3; D call uncertain. The length of the CDR3 is 14 residues. V dropped 3 bases and J dropped 2 bases, with 12 bases sitting between them. Germline CDR1 reads DFQATT; CDR2 reads SNEGSKA (reference sequence). The CDR3 DNA is TGCAGTGCTAGTCCCAGCTTGTACACAGATACGCAGTATTTT. Its protein product is CSASPSLYTDTQYF.

The chain recombines TRBV6-2 or TRBV6-3 with TRBJ1-5; the D is unclear. In germline, CDR1 is MNHEY, CDR2 SVGEGT. The germline V and J ends were trimmed by 0 bases and 7 bases, with 7 bases remaining between them. The CDR3 consists of 13 residues. CDR3 nucleotides: TGTGCCAGCAGTTACTCAGGCCCCCAGCCCCAGCATTTT. Its translation: CASSYSGPQPQHF.

The J gene is TRBJ1-1, the V gene TRBV9; possibly TRBD1 for D (5 bases). The CDR3 is made up of 14 amino acids. CDR1 is SGDLS, CDR2 YYNGEE, per germline. V gave up 2 bases and J gave up 3 bases, with 11 bases separating them. CDR3 sequence reads: CASSVGPWDTEAFF. CDR3 coding DNA: TGTGCCAGCAGCGTGGGACCCTGGGACACTGAAGCTTTCTTT.

The chain employs TRBV5-1 and TRBJ2-7; TRBD1 aligns across 11 bases. Germline trimming cut 4 bases from V and 4 bases from J; bases unmatched to any gene: 4. From germline, CDR1 is SGHRS and CDR2 YFSETQ. CDR3 length: 14 amino acids. CDR3 amino acids: CASSVGDRGYEQYF. In nucleotides, the CDR3 is TGCGCCAGCAGCGTGGGGGACAGGGGGTACGAGCAGTACTTC.

The gene calls are TRBV12-3 or TRBV12-4 and TRBJ2-4; 11 bases fit TRBD1. Trimming cost V 3 bases and J 6 bases; bases outside gene matches: 13. There are 18 residues in the CDR3. CDR3 loop: CASSLLGTGGSRGNIQYF. Here the CDR3 DNA reads TGTGCCAGCAGTTTGCTGGGGACAGGGGGTTCGCGGGGAAACATTCAGTACTTC.

The rearrangement links TRBV7-3 to TRBJ2-5; TRBD2 matches 8 bases. The CDR3 runs to 14 residues. Germline values: CDR1 SGHTA, CDR2 FQGTGA. V gave up 5 bases and J gave up 2 bases; unmatched junction bases: 4. In DNA form, the CDR3 reads TGTGCCAGCAGCCCGGGGGGGAATCAAGAGACCCAGTACTTC. It translates to CASSPGGNQETQYF.

This chain uses TRBV6-2 or TRBV6-3 with TRBJ1-1; D is ambiguous. Germline V CDR1 and CDR2: MNHEY, SVGEGT. This CDR3 spans 14 amino acids. V was pared by 6 bases and J by 4 bases, with 15 bases between. As DNA, the CDR3 is TGTGCCAGCAGCCCCCTTGGGCTTGCCACTGAAGCTTTCTTT. Its translation: CASSPLGLATEAFF.

The chain is built from TRBV5-1 and TRBJ2-5; 7 bases fit TRBD1. With 0 bases clipped from V and 5 bases from J, the junction kept 10 bases outside the gene matches. The CDR3 is 16 residues long. CDR1 SGHRS and CDR2 YFSETQ come from the germline V gene. The CDR3 DNA sequence: TGCGCCAGCAGCTTGGAGACCGGGACAGTCGTTGAGACCCAGTACTTC. This codes for CASSLETGTVVETQYF. The whole variable domain, remainder taken from reference TRBV5-1 and TRBJ2-5, is KAGVTQTPRYLIKTRGQQVTLSCSPISGHRSVSWYQQTPGQGLQFLFEYFSETQRNKGNFPGRFSGRQFSNSRSEMNVSTLELGDSALYLCASSLETGTVVETQYFGPGTRLLVL.

DNA of the CDR3: TGTGCCAGCAGCCCGCGAATCAGGGAGGGGGTATCACCCCTCCACTTT. It translates to CASSPRIREGVSPLHF. The rearrangement joins TRBV7-9 to TRBJ1-6; perhaps TRBD1 as D (6 bases). V lost 5 bases and J lost 10, with 21 bases in between. This CDR3 is 16 amino acids long. The germline V gene has CDR1 SEHNR and CDR2 FQNEAQ (reference sequence).

The chain links TRBV20-1 to TRBJ2-5, with 13 bases lining up with TRBD2. The junction had 12 bases not matched to a gene; V was cut back by 6 bases and J by 5 bases. The CDR3 consists of 16 residues. CDR1 is DFQATT and CDR2 is SNEGSKA in the germline V gene (reference sequence). CDR3 nucleotides: TGCAGTGCCGCAAGCCCTATGACTAGCGGGGGGGAGACCCAGTACTTC. Translated, it gives CSAASPMTSGGETQYF.

This clonotype occurred a few times. The rearrangement links TRBV24-1 to TRBJ1-5; TRBD1 is a possible D gene (5 bases). There are 15 residues in the CDR3. V was cut by 3 bases and J by 5 bases, with 13 bases left in between. Germline-derived CDR1 and CDR2 are KGHDR and SFDVKD. As DNA, the CDR3 is TGTGCCACCAGTGATCCGGGGGACCGCCATCAGCCCCAGCATTTT. It is translated as CATSDPGDRHQPQHF.

This clonotype was found once. The chain carries TRBV7-2 and TRBJ1-6; TRBD1 agrees at 9 bases. The CDR3 consists of 15 residues. The trim removed 2 bases at V and 7 bases at J, leaving 3 bases unmatched. The germline gives CDR1 SGHTA, CDR2 FQGNSA. Here the CDR3 reads CASSLSGQGNSPLHF. The CDR3 bases are TGTGCCAGCAGCTTATCCGGACAGGGGAATTCACCCCTCCACTTT.

This chain connects TRBV20-1 to TRBJ2-1; D call uncertain. The CDR3 spans 12 residues. The V end lost 3 bases, the J end lost 8 bases, and 11 bases lay between the germline ends. CDR1 DFQATT and CDR2 SNEGSKA come from the germline V gene (reference sequence). The CDR3 DNA follows: TGCAGTGCTAGCGGCTACCGAGATGAGCAGTTCTTC. As protein: CSASGYRDEQFF.

The table lists this clonotype with a few counts. DNA of the CDR3: TGTGCCAGCAGTTTAGTACAGGGAGGCAATGAGCAGTTCTTC. This encodes CASSLVQGGNEQFF. The rearrangement joins TRBV12-3 or TRBV12-4 to TRBJ2-1; possibly TRBD1 or TRBD2 for D (6 bases each). Trimming left V 1 base short and J 6 bases short, with 10 bases between. This CDR3 region has 14 residues.

Only one count was recorded for this clonotype. The V and J genes are TRBV14 and TRBJ1-2, with D possibly matching TRBD1 (6 bases). CDR1 and CDR2 (germline): SGHDN, FVKESK. V was clipped by 10 bases and J by 6 bases, with 15 bases between them. CDR3 length: 12 residues. The CDR3 is CATSGGGDGYTF. The CDR3 DNA reads as TGTGCCACCTCGGGGGGGGGCGATGGCTACACCTTC.

The J gene is TRBJ2-7, the V gene TRBV25-1, with 7 bases matching TRBD1. V gave up 6 bases and J gave up 0 bases; unmatched junction bases: 2. The CDR3 length is 13 residues. Germline V gene lookup returns CDR1 MGHDK and CDR2 SYGVNS. The CDR3 DNA sequence: TGTGCCAGCAGGACAGGGAGCTCCTACGAGCAGTACTTC. Translation gives CASRTGSSYEQYF.

The rearrangement uses TRBV12-3 or TRBV12-4 and TRBJ2-2; D remains unclear. CDR3 size: 12 residues. The germline V and J ends were trimmed by 5 bases and 5 bases, with 6 bases remaining between them. CDR3 protein: CASSGETGELFF. CDR3 coding DNA: TGTGCCAGCAGTGGCGAGACCGGGGAGCTGTTTTTT.

This clonotype was seen once. The chain combines TRBV5-4 with TRBJ1-2, with 7 bases matching TRBD1. CDR1 is SGHNT and CDR2 is YYREEE in the germline V gene (reference sequence). This CDR3 has 17 residues. V was clipped by 0 bases and J by 0 bases; unmatched bases: 8. The CDR3 protein is CASSLASGGSANYGYTF. CDR3 coding DNA: TGTGCCAGCAGCTTGGCGTCAGGGGGTTCAGCTAACTATGGCTACACCTTC.

The genes are TRBV3-1 and TRBJ1-1; D is ambiguous. Germline V CDR1 and CDR2: LGHDT, YNNKEL (reference sequence). The CDR3 has 12 residues. V was shortened by 1 base and J by 11 bases, with 11 bases between the two germline ends. This CDR3 is CASSQAQSIAFF. The CDR3 nucleotides read TGTGCCAGCAGCCAAGCACAGTCGATCGCTTTCTTT.

The chain uses TRBV20-1 and TRBJ2-1; 16 bases match TRBD2. Germline V lookup: CDR1 DFQATT, CDR2 SNEGSKA (reference sequence). The junction had 9 bases not matched to a gene; V was cut back by 7 bases and J by 0 bases. The CDR3 has 18 amino acids. CDR3 bases: TGCAGTGTACCAAAGGGACTAGCGGGGGGGAGCTCCTACAATGAGCAGTTCTTC. Translation gives CSVPKGLAGGSSYNEQFF.

V and J are TRBV30 and TRBJ1-5; D is unclear. CDR1 is GTSNPN and CDR2 is SVGIG in the germline V gene (reference sequence). The CDR3 has 12 residues. V dropped 1 base and J dropped 2 bases, with 3 bases sitting between them. In DNA form, the CDR3 reads TGTGCCTGGAGTGGCGGCAATCAGCCCCAGCATTTT. This translates into CAWSGGNQPQHF. The entire variable domain, with the rest obtained from reference TRBV30 and TRBJ1-5, is as follows: SQTIHQWPATLVQPVGSPLSLECTVEGTSNPNLYWYRQAAGRGLQLLFYSVGIGQISSEVPQNLSASRPQDRQFILSSKKLLLSDSGFYLCAWSGGNQPQHFGDGTRLSIL.

J is TRBJ2-4 and V is TRBV6-2 or TRBV6-3, with D possibly being TRBD1 (6 bases). Germline CDR1 and CDR2: MNHEY and SVGEGT. CDR3 size: 15 residues. V was cut by 2 bases and J by 4 bases, with 12 bases left in between. CDR3 coding DNA: TGTGCCAGCAGTTACGGGGGCAACCGTAAAAACATTCAGTACTTC. It specifies CASSYGGNRKNIQYF.

In this sample, this clonotype turned up once. This sequence joins TRBV6-1 and TRBJ2-3; TRBD1 is a possible D gene (6 bases). Germline CDR1 MNHNS, CDR2 SASEGT. The CDR3 is made up of 16 amino acids. The germline V and J ends were trimmed by 7 bases and 0 bases, with 17 bases remaining between them. In DNA form, the CDR3 reads TGTGCCAGCACCGAAACAGGGAGAACTAGCACAGATACGCAGTATTTT. Residues: CASTETGRTSTDTQYF.

The rearrangement uses TRBV5-6 and TRBJ2-1; 7 bases line up with TRBD1. The germline gives CDR1 SGHDT, CDR2 YYEEEE. The CDR3 extends over 16 amino acids. Unmatched junction bases numbered 6, after V lost 0 bases and J lost 3 bases. The CDR3 spells CASSLDRGPGYNEQFF. CDR3 nucleotide sequence: TGTGCCAGCAGCTTGGATAGGGGGCCGGGCTACAATGAGCAGTTCTTC.

The rearrangement links TRBV11-2 to TRBJ1-2; 7 nucleotides agree with TRBD1. V lost 1 base and J lost 4; bases outside the gene matches: 9. The CDR3 consists of 16 residues. The V gene's germline CDR1 is SGHAT and CDR2 FQNNGV. CDR3 nucleotide sequence: TGTGCCAGCAGCTTAGGACCCGACAGGGCAGTCTATGGCTACACCTTC. Translated, it gives CASSLGPDRAVYGYTF.

J is TRBJ1-2 and V is TRBV29-1, with D perhaps TRBD1 (5 bases). V was trimmed by 1 base and J by 2 bases, leaving 17 bases between them. CDR3 length: 16 amino acids. From germline, CDR1 is SQVTM and CDR2 ANQGSEA. DNA for the CDR3: TGCAGCGTTGAAGGGGGCCACGTCGGGGCAAACTATGGCTACACCTTC. Translated, it gives CSVEGGHVGANYGYTF. The full variable domain, its missing parts supplied by reference TRBV29-1 and TRBJ1-2, is SAVISQKPSRDICQRGTSLTIQCQVDSQVTMMFWYRQQPGQSLTLIATANQGSEATYESGFVIDKFPISRPNLTFSTLTVSNMSPEDSSIYLCSVEGGHVGANYGYTFGSGTRLTVV.

This rearrangement joins TRBV30 to TRBJ2-5; 7 bases line up with TRBD1. Germline CDR1 reads GTSNPN; CDR2 reads SVGIG (reference sequence). This CDR3 has 17 amino acids. Germline trimming cut 3 bases from V and 4 bases from J; bases unmatched to any gene: 17. CDR3 DNA: TGTGCCTGGAGCTCCCCCTATACAGGGGTAGGAGGAGAGACCCAGTACTTC. This sequence encodes CAWSSPYTGVGGETQYF.

The CDR3: CATSREPGVGAFF. Here the CDR3 DNA reads TGTGCCACCAGCAGAGAGCCGGGAGTTGGAGCTTTCTTT. The chain employs TRBV15 and TRBJ1-1; D remains ambiguous. The germline CDR1 and CDR2 sequences are LNHNV and YYDKDF (reference sequence). V was shortened by 0 bases and J by 10 bases, with 12 bases between the two germline ends. This CDR3 is 13 amino acids long.

This clonotype was recorded once. The chain links TRBV23-1 to TRBJ2-7; D is ambiguous. TRBV23-1 is an open reading frame whose function is uncertain. V lost 0 bases and J 3 bases, leaving 6 bases between the germline ends. The CDR3 covers 13 residues. CDR3 DNA sequence: TGCGCCAGCAGTCAATCGTCCCGCTACGAGCAGTACTTC. Its protein product is CASSQSSRYEQYF.

The V call is TRBV6-1, the J call TRBJ1-1; weak D call: TRBD1 (6 bases). V was clipped by 6 bases and J by 0 bases, with 17 bases between them. CDR3 size: 16 residues. The germline V gene has CDR1 MNHNS and CDR2 SASEGT. The CDR3 nucleotides are TGTGCCAGCAGCGCGAGGGGGGCGCCCTTGAACACTGAAGCTTTCTTT. Residues: CASSARGAPLNTEAFF.

This rearrangement joins TRBV20-1 to TRBJ2-7, with 13 bases aligning to TRBD2. The V gene's germline CDR1 is DFQATT and CDR2 SNEGSKA (reference sequence). Losses at the gene ends were 5 bases for V and 1 base for J; bases not matched to a gene: 8. The CDR3 has 16 residues. CDR3 bases: TGCAGTGCTGTACCCACGACTAGCGGGGGGTCCTACGAGCAGTACTTC. Its protein is CSAVPTTSGGSYEQYF.

The rearrangement links TRBV6-2 or TRBV6-3 to TRBJ1-1; possibly TRBD1 for D (5 bases). V was pared by 3 bases and J by 1 base, with 12 bases between. CDR3 length: 15 residues. From germline, CDR1 is MNHEY and CDR2 SVGEGT. CDR3 region: CASSYGETGNTEAFF. The CDR3 DNA sequence: TGTGCCAGCAGTTATGGCGAAACAGGGAACACTGAAGCTTTCTTT.